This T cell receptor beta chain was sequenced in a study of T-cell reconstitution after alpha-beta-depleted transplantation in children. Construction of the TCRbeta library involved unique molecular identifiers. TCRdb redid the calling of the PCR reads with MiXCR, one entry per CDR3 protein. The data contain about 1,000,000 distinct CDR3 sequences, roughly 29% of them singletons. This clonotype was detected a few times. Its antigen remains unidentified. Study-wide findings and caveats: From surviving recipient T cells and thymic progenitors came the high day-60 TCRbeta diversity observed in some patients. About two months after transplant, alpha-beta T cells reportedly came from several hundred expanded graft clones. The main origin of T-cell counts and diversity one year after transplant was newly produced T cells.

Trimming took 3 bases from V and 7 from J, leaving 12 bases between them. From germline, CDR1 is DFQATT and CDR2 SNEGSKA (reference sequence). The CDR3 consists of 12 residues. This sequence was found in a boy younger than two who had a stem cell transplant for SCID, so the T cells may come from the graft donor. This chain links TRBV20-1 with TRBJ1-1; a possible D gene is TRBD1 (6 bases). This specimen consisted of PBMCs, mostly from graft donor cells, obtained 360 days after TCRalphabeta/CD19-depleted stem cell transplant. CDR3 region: CSASPTGLEAFF. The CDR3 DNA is TGCAGTGCTAGTCCCACAGGGCTTGAAGCTTTCTTT.